This TCR beta chain was observed in a study of blood T cell repertoires in COVID-19. Study-wide context: PBMCs, B-cell-depleted T cells, or T cells provided the cDNA or gDNA that made up the material.

The repertoire was sequenced with immunoSEQ multiplex PCR; TCRdb's copy has only in-frame clones and lacks some. The sample has approximately 260,000 clones; 79% are singletons. This clonotype was sampled from a middle-aged woman with active or convalescent COVID-19. Sample: peripheral blood.

The DNA for the CDR3 is TGTGCCAGCAGTTACCGGGGAGATACGCAGTATTTT. It specifies CASSYRGDTQYF. V usage is TRBV6-5 and J usage is TRBJ2-3; D perhaps matches TRBD2 (5 bases). Trimming removed 2 bases at V and 5 bases at J, with 5 bases between. The length of the CDR3 is 12 residues. Looked up from germline, CDR1 is MNHEY and CDR2 is SVGAGI.